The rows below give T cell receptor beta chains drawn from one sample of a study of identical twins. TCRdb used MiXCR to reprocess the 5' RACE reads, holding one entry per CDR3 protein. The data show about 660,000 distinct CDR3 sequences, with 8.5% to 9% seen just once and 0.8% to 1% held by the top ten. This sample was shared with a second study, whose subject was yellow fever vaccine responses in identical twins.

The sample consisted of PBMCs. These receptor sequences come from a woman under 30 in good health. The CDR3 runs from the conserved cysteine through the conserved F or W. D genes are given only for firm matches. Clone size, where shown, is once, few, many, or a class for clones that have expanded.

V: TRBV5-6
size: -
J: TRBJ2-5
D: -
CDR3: CASSGRWTQETQYF
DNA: TGTGCCAGCAGCGGTCGCTGGACACAAGAGACCCAGTACTTC

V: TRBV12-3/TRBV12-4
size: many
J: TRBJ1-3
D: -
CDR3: CASSLGSHSGNTIYF
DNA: TGTGCCAGCAGTTTGGGCAGTCACTCTGGAAACACCATATATTTT

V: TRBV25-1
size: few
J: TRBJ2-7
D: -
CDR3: CASTPWEGEEQYF
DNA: TGTGCCAGCACCCCTTGGGAAGGGGAAGAGCAGTACTTC

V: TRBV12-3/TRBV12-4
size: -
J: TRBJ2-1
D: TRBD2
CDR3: CASSNPASGGINEQFF
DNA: TGTGCCAGCAGTAATCCCGCTAGCGGGGGAATAAATGAGCAGTTCTTC

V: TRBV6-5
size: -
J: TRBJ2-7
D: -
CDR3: CASSYPKELSYEQYF
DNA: TGTGCCAGCAGTTACCCCAAGGAGCTAAGCTACGAGCAGTACTTC

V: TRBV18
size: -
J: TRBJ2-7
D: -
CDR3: CASSPGPGLSYEQYF
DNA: TGTGCCAGCTCACCAGGGCCAGGGCTTTCCTACGAGCAGTACTTC

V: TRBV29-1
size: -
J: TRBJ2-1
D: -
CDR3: CSVGAEGNNEQFF
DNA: TGCAGCGTTGGAGCTGAGGGTAACAATGAGCAGTTCTTC

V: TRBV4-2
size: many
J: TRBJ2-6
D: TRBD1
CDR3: CASSLGTVISGANVLTF
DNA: TGTGCCAGCAGCCTTGGGACAGTTATCTCTGGGGCCAACGTCCTGACTTTC

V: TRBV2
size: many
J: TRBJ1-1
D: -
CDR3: CASRTPRGGDTEAFF
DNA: TGTGCCAGCAGAACCCCACGGGGGGGTGACACTGAAGCTTTCTTT

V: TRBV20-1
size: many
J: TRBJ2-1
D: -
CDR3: CSARVAIAYNEQFF
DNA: TGCAGTGCTAGAGTAGCAATAGCCTACAATGAGCAGTTCTTC

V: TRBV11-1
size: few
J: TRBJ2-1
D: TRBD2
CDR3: CASSLSLLAGGRRSYNEQFF
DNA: TGTGCCAGCAGCTTAAGCCTCCTAGCGGGAGGGCGTCGCTCCTACAATGAGCAGTTCTTC

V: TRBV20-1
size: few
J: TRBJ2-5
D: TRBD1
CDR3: CSAPDRGPRETQYF
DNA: TGCAGTGCCCCGGACAGGGGGCCTCGGGAGACCCAGTACTTC

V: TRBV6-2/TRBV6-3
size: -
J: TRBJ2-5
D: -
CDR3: CASSYNQRAQETQYF
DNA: TGTGCCAGCAGTTACAACCAGCGGGCCCAAGAGACCCAGTACTTC

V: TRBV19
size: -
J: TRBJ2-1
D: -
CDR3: CASGDASYNEQFF
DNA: TGTGCCAGTGGAGACGCCTCCTACAATGAGCAGTTCTTC

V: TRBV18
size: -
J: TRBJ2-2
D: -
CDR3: CASSPPKAGELFF
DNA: TGTGCCAGCTCACCACCGAAGGCCGGGGAGCTGTTTTTT

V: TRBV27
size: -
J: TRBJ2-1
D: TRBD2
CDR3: CASRAPLSGRRGEQFF
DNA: TGTGCCAGCAGGGCCCCCTTGAGCGGGAGGCGCGGTGAGCAGTTCTTC

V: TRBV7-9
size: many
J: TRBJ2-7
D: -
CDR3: CASSRTETSYEQYF
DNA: TGTGCCAGCAGCCGGACAGAGACTTCCTACGAGCAGTACTTC

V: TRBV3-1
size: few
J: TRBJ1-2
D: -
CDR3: CASSQDTRHFIF
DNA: TGTGCCAGCAGCCAAGATACTCGACACTTTATCTTC

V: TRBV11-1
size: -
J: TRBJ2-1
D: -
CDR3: CASSSDPGPSSSYNEQFF
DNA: TGTGCCAGCAGCTCTGATCCGGGACCTTCAAGCTCCTACAATGAGCAGTTCTTC

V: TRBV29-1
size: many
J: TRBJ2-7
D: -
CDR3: CSVAEGPYEQYF
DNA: TGCAGCGTTGCGGAGGGCCCCTACGAGCAGTACTTC

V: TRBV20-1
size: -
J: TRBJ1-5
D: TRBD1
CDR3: CSAREATGAGNQPQHF
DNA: TGCAGTGCTAGAGAGGCGACAGGGGCGGGCAATCAGCCCCAGCATTTT

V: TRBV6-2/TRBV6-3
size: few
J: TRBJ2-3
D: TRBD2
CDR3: CASSYLLAGVSDTQYF
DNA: TGTGCCAGCAGTTACCTCTTAGCGGGAGTCTCGGATACGCAGTATTTT

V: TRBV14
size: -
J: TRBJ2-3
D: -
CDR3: CASSRSVWGTDTQYF
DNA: TGTGCCAGCAGCCGGTCCGTATGGGGCACAGATACGCAGTATTTT

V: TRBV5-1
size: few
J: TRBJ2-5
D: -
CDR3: CASSLAVQTQETQYF
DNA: TGCGCCAGCAGCTTGGCCGTACAGACTCAAGAGACCCAGTACTTC

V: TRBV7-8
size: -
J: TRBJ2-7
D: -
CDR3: CASSSPSGQNIYEQYF
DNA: TGTGCCAGCAGCTCCCCGTCGGGCCAAAACATCTACGAGCAGTACTTC

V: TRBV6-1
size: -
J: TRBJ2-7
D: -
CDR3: CASSPAVAYSYEQYF
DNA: TGTGCCAGCAGCCCCGCGGTAGCGTACTCCTACGAGCAGTACTTC

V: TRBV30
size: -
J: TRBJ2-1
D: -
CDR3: CAWSASYNEQFF
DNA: TGTGCCTGGAGTGCATCCTACAATGAGCAGTTCTTC